These 11 T cell receptor beta chains were sequenced from one sample in a study of Tregs in tolerant kidney transplant recipients. Repertoires were generated with immunoSEQ multiplex PCR, while TCRdb's copy carries only in-frame clones and drops some. In the table there are about 81,000 clones, more than 85% of which are singletons. Related graft donors supplied nonmyeloablative bone marrow transplants, and mixed chimerism was transient. The source material was CD4+ T cells from blood (PBMCs), sampled 24 months after the transplant. These receptors all stem from a human patient who received a combined kidney and bone marrow transplant. The graft donor may have given rise to some T cells.

The chain has TRBV18 and TRBJ2-5, with D maybe TRBD2 (6 bases). This CDR3 region has 15 residues. Germline V gene data show CDR1 as KGHSH and CDR2 as LQKENI. V was cut by 6 bases and J by 4 bases, with 18 bases left in between. CDR3: CASSRAGPAGETQYF. The CDR3 nucleotides read TGTGCCAGCTCCCGCGCGGGGCCTGCCGGAGAGACCCAGTACTTC.

This clone was counted a few times. The chain uses TRBV29-1 and TRBJ2-2; tentative D call: TRBD1 (5 bases). The germline CDR1 and CDR2 sequences are SQVTM and ANQGSEA. The CDR3 is 12 residues long. V lost 4 bases, J lost 7 bases, and 10 bases lay in between. The CDR3 loop is CSVGRVGGELFF. The DNA for the CDR3 is TGCAGCGTTGGCAGGGTTGGCGGGGAGCTGTTTTTT.

Concerning this clone: The junction does not match germline at one end; this may be a read error. Other nucleotide sequences in the sample specify the same CDR3. The V gene is TRBV6-1, the J gene TRBJ1-6, with a weak D call TRBD1 (6 bases). The CDR3 totals 14 residues. Germline loops: CDR1 MNHNS, CDR2 SASEGT. The CDR3 loop is CASSEGTGNSPLHF. The CDR3 bases are TGTGCCAGCAGTGAAGGTACAGGGAATTCCCCCCTCCACTTT.

V gene TRBV5-8 combines with J gene TRBJ1-2; 7 nucleotides agree with TRBD1. V was clipped by 6 bases and J by 5 bases; unmatched bases: 7. Germline loops: CDR1 SGHTS, CDR2 YDEGEE. This CDR3 spans 13 amino acids. In nucleotides, the CDR3 is TGTGCCAGCACGTTTAGGGGACAGTATGGCTACACCTTC. Amino acids: CASTFRGQYGYTF.

This clone was picked up a small number of times. CDR3 bases: TGTGCCAGCAGCTCCGGACAGGGATATGGCTACACCTTC. Its translation: CASSSGQGYGYTF. The rearrangement uses TRBV7-2 and TRBJ1-2; TRBD1 aligns across 8 bases. V lost 4 bases and J lost 5; bases outside the gene matches: 3. The germline V gene encodes CDR1 SGHTA and CDR2 FQGNSA. The CDR3 consists of 13 residues.

In this sample, this clone turned up once. The chain combines TRBV5-1 with TRBJ1-1; TRBD1 might be the D (6 bases). Germline CDR1 is SGHRS and CDR2 is YFSETQ. The CDR3 sequence is 16 residues long. V was shortened by 3 bases and J by 4 bases, with 19 bases between the two germline ends. CDR3: CASSWGVRGGGTEAFF. CDR3 DNA sequence: TGCGCCAGCAGCTGGGGGGTCAGGGGAGGGGGCACTGAAGCTTTCTTT.

V and J are TRBV7-9 and TRBJ1-1; possible D gene TRBD1, 5 bases. The germline CDR1 and CDR2 sequences are SEHNR and FQNEAQ (reference sequence). The CDR3 loop spans 14 amino acids. Trimming shortened V by 3 bases and J by 10 bases, and 18 bases separated the two germline ends. The CDR3 bases are TGTGCCAGCAGCTTGGTTATCCGGGACTGGGGAGCTTTCTTT. This gives the protein CASSLVIRDWGAFF.

The V gene is TRBV25-1, the J gene TRBJ2-7; TRBD2 matches at 9 bases. The V gene end was trimmed by 8 bases and the J gene end by 2 bases; junction bases not matched to a gene: 13. This CDR3 has 16 residues. Germline V CDR1 and CDR2: MGHDK, SYGVNS. CDR3 in amino acids: CASQGGGADLPYEQYF. The CDR3 DNA is TGTGCCAGCCAGGGCGGGGGGGCCGACCTCCCCTACGAGCAGTACTTC.

This clone is a singleton in its sample. The V gene is TRBV5-1, the J gene TRBJ1-2; 9 nucleotides align to TRBD1. The CDR3 is 14 residues long. V lost 2 bases to trimming and J lost 8 bases; unmatched junction nucleotides: 7. Germline CDR1 and CDR2: SGHRS and YFSETQ. The CDR3 DNA sequence: TGCGCCAGCAGCTTTACCGGGACAGGGAACGGCTACACCTTC. Translation: CASSFTGTGNGYTF. Full variable domain (remainder filled in from reference TRBV5-1 and TRBJ1-2): KAGVTQTPRYLIKTRGQQVTLSCSPISGHRSVSWYQQTPGQGLQFLFEYFSETQRNKGNFPGRFSGRQFSNSRSEMNVSTLELGDSALYLCASSFTGTGNGYTFGSGTRLTVV.

This chain uses TRBV7-9 with TRBJ2-2; 8 bases align to TRBD1. With V trimmed by 5 bases and J by 3 bases, 5 bases remained unmatched. The CDR3 has 15 amino acids. Germline CDR1 reads SEHNR; CDR2 reads FQNEAQ (reference sequence). This CDR3 is CASSLKTGDTGELFF. Written as DNA, the CDR3 is TGTGCCAGCAGCCTCAAGACAGGGGACACCGGGGAGCTGTTTTTT.

The chain employs TRBV15 and TRBJ2-1; TRBD2 matches at 10 bases. The CDR3 covers 24 residues. Germline lookup yields CDR1 LNHNV and CDR2 YYDKDF (reference sequence). V gave up 0 bases and J gave up 0 bases; unmatched junction bases: 23. In DNA form, the CDR3 reads TGTGCCACCAGCAGAGATATCGGTTGGTTGGCTAGCGGGAGCCTTTACAGCTCCTACAATGAGCAGTTCTTC. This gives the protein CATSRDIGWLASGSLYSSYNEQFF. The whole variable domain, remainder taken from reference TRBV15 and TRBJ2-1, is DAMVIQNPRYQVTQFGKPVTLSCSQTLNHNVMYWYQQKSSQAPKLLFHYYDKDFNNEADTPDNFQSRRPNTSFCFLDIRSPGLGDTAMYLCATSRDIGWLASGSLYSSYNEQFFGPGTRLTVL.